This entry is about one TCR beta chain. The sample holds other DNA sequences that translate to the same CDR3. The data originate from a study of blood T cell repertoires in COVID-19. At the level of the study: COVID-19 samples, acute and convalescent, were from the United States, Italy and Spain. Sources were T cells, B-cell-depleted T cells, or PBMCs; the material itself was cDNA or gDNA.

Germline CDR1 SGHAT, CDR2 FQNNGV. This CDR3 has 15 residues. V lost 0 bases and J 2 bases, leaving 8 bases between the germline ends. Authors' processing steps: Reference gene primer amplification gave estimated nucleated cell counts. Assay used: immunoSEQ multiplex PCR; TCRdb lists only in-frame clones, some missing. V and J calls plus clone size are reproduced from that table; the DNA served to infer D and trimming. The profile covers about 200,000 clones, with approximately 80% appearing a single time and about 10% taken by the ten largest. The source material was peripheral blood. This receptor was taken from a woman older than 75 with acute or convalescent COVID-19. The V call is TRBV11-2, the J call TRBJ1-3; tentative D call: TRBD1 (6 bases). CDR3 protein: CASSLDPGAGNTIYF. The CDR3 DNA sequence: TGTGCCAGCAGCTTAGATCCAGGGGCTGGAAACACCATATATTTT.